These T cell receptor beta chains were read from a single sample in a study of CD8 T cells in Susac syndrome. TCRdb re-derived calls from the immunoSEQ multiplex PCR reads in MiXCR, one entry per CDR3 protein. Among some 150,000 distinct CDR3 sequences listed, roughly 95% were seen once. Sequenced sample: CD4+ T cells from PBMCs. These receptors were taken from a human donor in good health. CDR3s include the opening cysteine and the closing phenylalanine or tryptophan. The D gene is left open where the match is weak. Expanded clones get a size class; other rows say once, few or many, or leave the size out.

v_gene	j_gene	abundance	len	d_gene	CDR3nt	CDR3aa
TRBV4-2	TRBJ2-4	-	15	-	TGTGCCAGCAGCCAAGAGCCCACCGCCAAAAACATTCAGTACTTC	CASSQEPTAKNIQYF
TRBV3-1	TRBJ2-1	once	15	TRBD2	TGTGCCAGCAGCCCCTATTCTGCGGGAGCGAATGAGCAGTTCTTC	CASSPYSAGANEQFF
TRBV5-4	TRBJ2-1	-	15	TRBD2	TGTGCCAGCAGCCGTCTAGCGGGAGGGCCTTATGAGCAGTTCTTC	CASSRLAGGPYEQFF
TRBV20-1	TRBJ2-7	-	15	TRBD2	TGCAGTGCCTCATCCGGGACTAGTGGTTCCTACGAGCAGTACTTC	CSASSGTSGSYEQYF
TRBV5-4	TRBJ2-1	once	15	TRBD2	TGTGCCAGCAGCCCACAGCGGGGTGCGTCGAATGAGCAGTTCTTC	CASSPQRGASNEQFF
TRBV6-1	TRBJ2-6	-	19	TRBD1	TGTGCCAGCAGATTGGACAGGGGAGCCCCCTCTTCGGGGGCCAACGTCCTGACTTTC	CASRLDRGAPSSGANVLTF
TRBV24-1	TRBJ1-1	-	15	-	TGTGCCACCAGTGACACCGGGACGGCGAACACTGAAGCTTTCTTT	CATSDTGTANTEAFF
TRBV3-1	TRBJ2-4	-	15	-	TGTGCCAGCAGCCAGGCAGGGATAGCCAAAAACATTCAGTACTTC	CASSQAGIAKNIQYF
TRBV27	TRBJ2-7	-	13	-	TGTGCCAGCAAAGCCAGGGGACCCTACGAGCAGTACTTC	CASKARGPYEQYF
TRBV6-4	TRBJ1-5	-	13	-	TGTGCCAGCAGTGGCATCCTGGGGCAGCCCCAGCATTTT	CASSGILGQPQHF
TRBV6-1	TRBJ1-1	-	15	TRBD1	TGTGCCAGCAGCCGGACAGGGGCTTCGAACACTGAAGCTTTCTTT	CASSRTGASNTEAFF
TRBV6-5	TRBJ1-4	-	11	-	TGTGCCAGCCGAAATAATGAAAAACTGTTTTTT	CASRNNEKLFF
TRBV28	TRBJ2-2	-	15	-	TGTGCCAGCAGTTTATCGGCAGGCTACACCGGGGAGCTGTTTTTT	CASSLSAGYTGELFF
TRBV29-1	TRBJ1-3	-	15	-	TGCAGCGTCGCCCGGGACGCGGAGTCTGGAAACACCATATATTTT	CSVARDAESGNTIYF
TRBV9	TRBJ2-1	-	15	-	TGTGCCAGCAGCGTAAATATTCGGGGCAACAATGAGCAGTTCTTC	CASSVNIRGNNEQFF
TRBV12-3/TRBV12-4	TRBJ2-1	-	14	-	TGTGCCAGCAGTTCCCCATGGAGGTACAATGAGCAGTTCTTC	CASSSPWRYNEQFF
TRBV5-1	TRBJ1-1	once	15	TRBD1	TGCGCCAGCAGCCCCGACAGGGGGCGGAACACTGAAGCTTTCTTT	CASSPDRGRNTEAFF
TRBV5-6	TRBJ2-2	-	16	TRBD2	TGTGCCAGCAGCTTTAAGACTAGCGGGAACACCGGGGAGCTGTTTTTT	CASSFKTSGNTGELFF
TRBV5-1	TRBJ2-1	-	15	-	TGCGCCAGCAGCTTGGGGGGGTCCACCTACAATGAGCAGTTCTTC	CASSLGGSTYNEQFF
TRBV5-4	TRBJ2-7	-	16	TRBD1	TGTGCCAGCAGCTTAGATAGGACAGGGGGTATCTACGAGCAGTACTTC	CASSLDRTGGIYEQYF
TRBV20-1	TRBJ1-5	-	10	-	TGCAGTGCTAGCCATCAGCCCCAGCATTTT	CSASHQPQHF
TRBV6-5	TRBJ2-1	-	13	-	TGTGCCAGCAGTCCGGACTTGTACAATGAGCAGTTCTTC	CASSPDLYNEQFF
TRBV29-1	TRBJ2-1	-	18	TRBD2	TGCAGCGTTGAAGATCTAAGAACTAGCGGGAGCAGGGGCAATGAGCAGTTCTTC	CSVEDLRTSGSRGNEQFF
TRBV5-4	TRBJ2-5	-	15	TRBD2	TGTGCCAGCAGCTTTGAAAGCGGGACCCAAGAGACCCAGTACTTC	CASSFESGTQETQYF
TRBV20-1	TRBJ2-5	-	14	TRBD2	TGCAGTGCCGCTACGGGGTGGGGGGGAGAGACCCAGTACTTC	CSAATGWGGETQYF
TRBV6-2/TRBV6-3	TRBJ1-6	-	15	TRBD1	TGTGCCAGCAGTGACCGGACAGGGGGCAATTCACCCCTCCACTTT	CASSDRTGGNSPLHF
TRBV30	TRBJ1-5	-	15	TRBD1	TGTGCCTGGAGGGGGACAGGGATTAGCAATCAGCCCCAGCATTTT	CAWRGTGISNQPQHF
TRBV20-1	TRBJ2-5	-	13	-	TGCAGTGCTATTGGTGGGAGCTGGGAGACCCAGTACTTC	CSAIGGSWETQYF
TRBV3-1	TRBJ2-6	once	16	-	TGTGCCAGCAGCCAGCTGGGGGGAACTGGGGCCAACGTCCTGACTTTC	CASSQLGGTGANVLTF
TRBV7-3	TRBJ1-1	-	14	-	TGTGCCAGCAGCCAGGGACACGCGAACACTGAAGCTTTCTTT	CASSQGHANTEAFF
TRBV30	TRBJ2-7	-	15	-	TGTGCCTGGAGCCGATCGGAGTTACTCTCCTACGAGCAGTACTTC	CAWSRSELLSYEQYF
TRBV6-5	TRBJ2-7	-	11	-	TGTGCCAGCGGCTCAAATTACGAGCAGTACTTC	CASGSNYEQYF
TRBV5-6	TRBJ1-1	many	11	-	TGTGCCAGCAGCTTGAACACTGAAGCTTTCTTT	CASSLNTEAFF